This T cell receptor (beta chain) was profiled in a study of blood T cells in healthy people across ages. This clonotype came up a few times. Germline loops: CDR1 MGHDK, CDR2 SYGVNS. Between the trimmed V and J ends, which lost 6 bases and 4 bases, there was a span of 24 bases. The length of the CDR3 is 17 residues. Isolated PBMCs totaled at least 6 million in each sample. Total RNA extraction produced at least 5 micrograms (per sample) for the study. A sample-barcoded 5' primer and a J-beta primer mix were used in a second PCR of about 7 to 12 cycles. MiXCR was run by TCRdb on the 5' RACE reads, yielding one entry per CDR3 protein. The sample includes hundreds of thousands of distinct CDR3 sequences, approximately 40% of them seen just once.

V usage is TRBV25-1 and J usage is TRBJ1-1, with D maybe TRBD1 (6 bases). This sequence originates from a man older than 75 in good health. The sequenced sample was blood. In DNA form, the CDR3 reads TGTGCCAGCAGCCCTTATTATGTCCAGGGGAGGGGCACTGAAGCTTTCTTT. This encodes CASSPYYVQGRGTEAFF.